This T cell receptor beta chain was sequenced in a study of T cells after yellow fever vaccination. This CDR3 is built from 17 residues. Per germline, CDR1 SGHAT and CDR2 FQNNGV. V was pared by 5 bases and J by 5 bases, with 13 bases of the junction left unmatched. This clonotype was picked up a small number of times. Each CDR3 protein is one row after TCRdb ran MiXCR on the 5' RACE reads. This sample has roughly 170,000 distinct CDR3 sequences, with 9.3% found just once. This material consisted of CD8+ T cells sorted from PBMCs, taken 45 days after the yellow fever booster vaccination. The TCR sequence derives from a man aged 18 to 30 who received the YFV17D yellow fever vaccine. This sequence joins TRBV11-2 and TRBJ2-1; TRBD2 matches at 9 bases. The CDR3 DNA reads as TGTGCCAGCAGCCACCATCCGCGGGGGGGACAAAACAATGAGCAGTTCTTC. This gives the protein CASSHHPRGGQNNEQFF.